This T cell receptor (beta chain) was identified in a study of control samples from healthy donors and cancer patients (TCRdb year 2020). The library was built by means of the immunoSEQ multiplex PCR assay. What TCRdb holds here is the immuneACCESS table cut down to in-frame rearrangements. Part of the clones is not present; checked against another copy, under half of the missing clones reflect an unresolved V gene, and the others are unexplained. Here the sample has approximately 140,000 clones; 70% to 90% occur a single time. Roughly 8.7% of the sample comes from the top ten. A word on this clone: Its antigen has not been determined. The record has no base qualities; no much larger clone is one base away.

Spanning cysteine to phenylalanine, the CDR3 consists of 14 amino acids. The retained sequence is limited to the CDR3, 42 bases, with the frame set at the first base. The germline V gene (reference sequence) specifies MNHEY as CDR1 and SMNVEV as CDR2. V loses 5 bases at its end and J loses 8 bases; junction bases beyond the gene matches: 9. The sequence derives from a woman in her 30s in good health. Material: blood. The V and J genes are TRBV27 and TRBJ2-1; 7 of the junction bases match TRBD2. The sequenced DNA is TGTGCCAGCAGTGCCCTACTAGCGCCCCATGAGCAGTTCTTC. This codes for CASSALLAPHEQFF.